Listed below are T cell receptor beta chains from one sample, sequenced in a study of human T cells and chemical hapten exposure. TCRdb reanalysed the RACE reads using MiXCR and keeps one entry per CDR3 protein. The table records 95,000 to 150,000 distinct CDR3 sequences, roughly an eighth of them present only once. Sequenced here: whole blood, sampled in connection with sensitization to the hapten diphenylcyclopropenone (DPC). Receptors originate from a man between 18 and 35 years old with alopecia areata. Some clones in this sample may be carry-over from other donors' samples. Both conserved end residues are part of each CDR3. Each record gives: V gene, D gene, clone size, J gene, CDR3 protein, CDR3 DNA. D genes are given only for firm matches. A row's size may be missing; if present it is once, few, many or a size class.

TRBV14	TRBD1	-	TRBJ1-1	CASSQVLRGLTEAFF	TGTGCCAGCAGCCAAGTCTTAAGGGGGCTCACTGAAGCTTTCTTT
TRBV29-1	-	-	TRBJ2-5	CSVEDNGKETQYF	TGCAGCGTTGAAGATAACGGGAAAGAGACCCAGTACTTC
TRBV7-8	-	few	TRBJ2-3	CASSSRPKGSFYDTQYF	TGTGCCAGCAGCTCCAGACCGAAAGGCTCCTTCTATGATACGCAGTATTTT
TRBV7-2	-	few	TRBJ1-5	CASSSRLNQPQHF	TGTGCCAGCAGCTCCCGCCTCAATCAGCCCCAGCATTTT
TRBV6-5	-	-	TRBJ2-1	CASRGTTSTEQIF	TGTGCCAGCCGGGGGACAACATCGACGGAGCAGATCTTC
TRBV7-9	-	few	TRBJ1-6	CASSLVLPGNSPLHF	TGTGCCAGCAGCTTAGTTCTACCCGGGAATTCACCCCTCCACTTT
TRBV7-6	TRBD1	many	TRBJ1-1	CASSSKSRGREAFF	TGTGCCAGCAGCTCCAAGAGCAGGGGGAGGGAAGCTTTCTTT
TRBV11-2	-	-	TRBJ2-7	CASSPTLGGFKQYF	TGTGCCAGCAGCCCGACCTTAGGGGGTTTCAAGCAGTACTTC
TRBV5-1	-	-	TRBJ1-4	CASSHSTVSNEKLFF	TGCGCCAGCAGCCACTCGACTGTTTCTAATGAAAAACTGTTTTTT
TRBV3-1	-	many	TRBJ1-3	CASSQYPTIYF	TGTGCCAGCAGCCAATATCCCACCATATATTTT
TRBV29-1	-	many	TRBJ1-4	CSVVGGASEKLFF	TGCAGCGTTGTTGGCGGTGCTAGTGAAAAACTGTTTTTT
TRBV5-1	-	few	TRBJ2-7	CASSFRPETRSYEQYF	TGCGCCAGCAGCTTCCGACCCGAGACTCGCTCCTACGAGCAGTACTTC
TRBV5-1	TRBD1	many	TRBJ1-1	CASRNGDRANTEAFF	TGCGCCAGCAGAAACGGGGACAGGGCGAACACTGAAGCTTTCTTT
TRBV3-1	TRBD1	few	TRBJ2-1	CASSQGPDRAVVF	TGTGCCAGCAGCCAAGGTCCGGACAGGGCAGTGGTCTTC
TRBV18	-	few	TRBJ1-2	CASSEGPGLAYGYTF	TGTGCCAGCTCCGAAGGTCCAGGGCTGGCCTATGGCTACACCTTC
TRBV7-9	-	few	TRBJ2-2	CASSFEGRWTGELFF	TGTGCCAGCAGCTTCGAAGGCCGGTGGACCGGGGAGCTGTTTTTT
TRBV12-3/TRBV12-4	-	few	TRBJ2-1	CASSTNNEQFF	TGTGCCAGCAGTACTAACAATGAGCAGTTCTTC
TRBV11-2	-	many	TRBJ1-1	CASSLVGMNTEAFF	TGTGCCAGCAGCTTAGTCGGGATGAACACTGAAGCTTTCTTT
TRBV5-5	-	few	TRBJ1-2	CASSLGMGGTSYGYTF	TGTGCCAGCAGCTTGGGGATGGGAGGGACTAGCTATGGCTACACCTTC
TRBV4-1	-	many	TRBJ1-6	CASSARTGLGNSPLHF	TGCGCCAGCAGCGCCCGAACGGGTTTGGGAAATTCACCCCTCCACTTT
TRBV6-1	-	many	TRBJ2-3	CASRPGWIDTQYF	TGTGCCAGCCGCCCGGGCTGGATCGATACGCAGTATTTT
TRBV7-3	TRBD1	few	TRBJ2-1	CASSSGGLDEQFF	TGTGCCAGCAGCTCAGGGGGCTTGGATGAGCAGTTCTTC
TRBV6-6	-	few	TRBJ1-5	CASRPTGNQPQHF	TGTGCCAGCAGACCCACAGGGAATCAGCCCCAGCATTTT
TRBV4-3	-	few	TRBJ1-1	CASSLYRAAENTEAFF	TGCGCCAGCAGCCTATACAGGGCGGCCGAGAACACTGAAGCTTTCTTT
TRBV6-5	TRBD1	few	TRBJ1-1	CASSYLGQGEAFF	TGTGCCAGCAGTTACCTCGGACAGGGGGAAGCTTTCTTT
TRBV6-5	-	-	TRBJ1-2	CASSSQQETNYGYTF	TGTGCCAGCAGTTCCCAGCAGGAAACTAACTATGGCTACACCTTC
TRBV11-2	-	many	TRBJ2-1	CASSLGSYNEQFF	TGTGCCAGCAGCTTAGGCAGCTACAATGAGCAGTTCTTC
TRBV12-3/TRBV12-4	-	-	TRBJ2-3	CASSSRRGGDRTDTQYF	TGTGCCAGCAGTTCGCGGCGAGGGGGGGACCGCACAGATACGCAGTATTTT
TRBV7-2	-	many	TRBJ1-5	CASSLVNQPQHF	TGTGCCAGCAGCTTAGTCAATCAGCCCCAGCATTTT
TRBV3-1	TRBD1	many	TRBJ1-1	CASSHQTGGGEAFF	TGTGCCAGCAGCCACCAGACAGGGGGGGGTGAAGCTTTCTTT
TRBV7-9	-	-	TRBJ2-3	CASSPQGSGPDTQYF	TGTGCCAGCAGCCCGCAGGGTAGCGGTCCAGATACGCAGTATTTT
TRBV6-2/TRBV6-3	-	-	TRBJ1-6	CASSQDSNSPLHF	TGTGCCAGCAGTCAAGACAGCAATTCACCCCTCCACTTT
TRBV20-1	-	-	TRBJ1-1	CSARPNTEAFF	TGCAGTGCTAGACCGAACACTGAAGCTTTCTTT
TRBV7-9	TRBD1	-	TRBJ2-7	CASSSDRGQKTYEQYF	TGTGCCAGCAGCTCGGACAGGGGGCAAAAAACCTACGAGCAGTACTTC
TRBV2	TRBD1	few	TRBJ1-5	CASIRDRASNQPQHF	TGTGCCAGCATAAGAGACAGGGCAAGCAATCAGCCCCAGCATTTT
TRBV29-1	-	few	TRBJ1-1	CSVHALNTEAFF	TGCAGCGTTCACGCTTTGAACACTGAAGCTTTCTTT
TRBV7-2	TRBD2	few	TRBJ2-3	CASTFGGASDTQYF	TGTGCCAGCACCTTCGGGGGGGCGTCAGATACGCAGTATTTT
TRBV27	-	-	TRBJ1-2	CASSPGSDYGYTF	TGTGCCAGCAGCCCCGGAAGCGACTATGGCTACACCTTC
TRBV11-1	TRBD2	once	TRBJ2-3	CASSWYSGRSTDTQYF	TGTGCCAGCAGCTGGTATAGCGGGCGATCCACAGATACGCAGTATTTT
TRBV18	-	few	TRBJ1-6	CASSPPYSSPLHF	TGTGCCAGCTCACCACCGTACAGCTCACCCCTCCACTTT
TRBV6-6	TRBD1	many	TRBJ1-6	CASSFGQGGNSPLHF	TGTGCCAGCAGCTTTGGACAGGGTGGCAATTCACCCCTCCACTTT
TRBV20-1	TRBD1	-	TRBJ2-1	CSANDRVGNEQFF	TGCAGTGCCAATGACAGGGTAGGCAATGAGCAGTTCTTC
TRBV9	-	few	TRBJ1-2	CASSVWGSYGYTF	TGTGCCAGCAGCGTATGGGGGAGCTATGGCTACACCTTC
TRBV5-6	-	-	TRBJ2-3	CASSFGSATDTQYF	TGTGCCAGCAGCTTTGGCTCAGCAACTGATACGCAGTATTTT
TRBV24-1	-	few	TRBJ1-2	CATSDQTNYGYTF	TGTGCCACCAGTGACCAGACTAACTATGGCTACACCTTC
TRBV28	TRBD1	-	TRBJ1-5	CASSTTGGNQPQHF	TGTGCCAGCAGCACTACAGGGGGCAATCAGCCCCAGCATTTT
TRBV4-1	-	few	TRBJ1-5	CASSPQVTGNQPQHF	TGCGCCAGCAGCCCTCAAGTGACAGGAAATCAGCCCCAGCATTTT
TRBV28	-	-	TRBJ2-3	CASSFPILGATDTQYF	TGTGCCAGCAGTTTCCCCATTCTCGGGGCTACGGATACGCAGTATTTT
TRBV2	-	many	TRBJ2-2	CASSQNGVTGELFF	TGTGCCAGCAGCCAGAACGGGGTCACCGGGGAGCTGTTTTTT
TRBV14	-	few	TRBJ1-4	CASSPRAPVNEKLFF	TGTGCCAGCAGCCCCCGCGCACCGGTTAATGAAAAACTGTTTTTT